This TCR beta chain is drawn from a study of cytomegalovirus exposure and HLA in healthy donors. The V end lost 1 base, the J end lost 4 bases, and 12 bases lay between the germline ends. The CDR3 consists of 15 residues. Per germline, CDR1 PRHDT and CDR2 FYEKMQ (reference sequence). This clone was seen only a few times. The PCR used 60 Vbeta and 13 Jbeta primers. Profiling relied on immunoSEQ multiplex PCR, and the TCRdb table lists in-frame clones only, not all of them. The table records 100,000 to 150,000 clones, 15% of them present only once. This sequence joins TRBV13 and TRBJ2-3; D unresolved. This sequence originates from a woman between 18 and 30 years old in good health and CMV-seronegative. Sequences were obtained from PBMCs. The CDR3 loop reads CASSLVGTRADTQYF. CDR3 nucleotide sequence: TGTGCCAGCAGCTTAGTAGGCACTCGGGCAGATACGCAGTATTTT.